The 21 T cell receptor beta chains presented below share a single source sample, sequenced in a study of shared clonotypes between healthy human individuals. Data came from immunoSEQ multiplex PCR; TCRdb stores just in-frame clones and leaves some out. This table has approximately 940,000 clones, more than 75% appearing once. The sequencing sample was made of memory CD4+ T cells sorted from blood. Subset given: CD45RA-negative fraction. The receptors derive from a man younger than 35 in good health.

The V gene is TRBV5-1, the J gene TRBJ2-1; 7 bases match TRBD1. There are 14 residues in the CDR3. With V trimmed by 5 bases and J by 2 bases, 4 bases remained unmatched. Germline V gene sequence: CDR1 SGHRS, CDR2 YFSETQ. The DNA for the CDR3 is TGCGCCAGCAGTCGGGACAGCACCTACAATGAGCAGTTCTTC. Translating it yields CASSRDSTYNEQFF.

V and J are TRBV5-1 and TRBJ1-4; TRBD1 agrees at 9 bases. The CDR3 covers 15 residues. Germline lookup yields CDR1 SGHRS and CDR2 YFSETQ. V shed 3 bases and J 8 bases; nucleotides not matched to a gene: 8. The CDR3 here is CASSSPDRGREKLFF. In DNA form, the CDR3 reads TGCGCCAGCAGCTCCCCGGACAGGGGTCGAGAAAAACTGTTTTTT.

The chain has TRBV27 and TRBJ2-5; D unclear. CDR1 MNHEY and CDR2 SMNVEV come from the germline V gene (reference sequence). The CDR3 contains 12 residues. V dropped 6 bases and J dropped 0 bases, with 5 bases sitting between them. The CDR3 DNA sequence: TGTGCCAGCAGCCCAGACCAAGAGACCCAGTACTTC. This codes for CASSPDQETQYF.

This rearrangement joins TRBV5-8 to TRBJ1-4; 8 positions agree with TRBD1. CDR3 length: 14 residues. J was trimmed by 6 bases and V by 2 bases; bases with no gene match: 3. Germline loops: CDR1 SGHTS, CDR2 YDEGEE. The CDR3 loop reads CASSLGQGYEKLFF. CDR3 bases: TGTGCCAGCAGCTTAGGACAGGGTTATGAAAAACTGTTTTTT. Complete variable domain (other parts from reference TRBV5-8 and TRBJ1-4): EAGVTQSPTHLIKTRGQQATLRCSPISGHTSVYWYQQALGLGLQFLLWYDEGEERNRGNFPPRFSGRQFPNYSSELNVNALELEDSALYLCASSLGQGYEKLFFGSGTQLSVL.

This rearrangement joins TRBV30 to TRBJ2-5, with TRBD1 identical over 8 bases. This CDR3 is 17 amino acids long. The junction had 20 bases not matched to a gene; V was cut back by 4 bases and J by 7 bases. Looked up from germline, CDR1 is GTSNPN and CDR2 is SVGIG (reference sequence). CDR3 sequence reads: CAWTHRQGRTGVWTQYF. The DNA of the CDR3 is TGTGCCTGGACCCACAGACAGGGGAGAACCGGGGTTTGGACCCAGTACTTC.

The CDR3 spells CASSQEDRRGQPQHF. CDR3 in DNA: TGTGCCAGCAGCCAAGAGGACAGGCGCGGGCAGCCCCAGCATTTT. This chain connects TRBV4-2 to TRBJ1-5; TRBD1 agrees at 7 bases. The V and J ends lost 0 bases and 7 bases, in that order; junction bases with no gene match: 6. The CDR3 length is 15 residues. CDR1 LGHNA and CDR2 YNFKEQ come from the germline V gene.

The chain joins TRBV5-1 to TRBJ2-4; TRBD2 matches 9 bases. CDR1 and CDR2 from the germline V gene are SGHRS and YFSETQ. The CDR3 sequence is 13 residues long. Germline trimming cut 4 bases from V and 6 bases from J; bases unmatched to any gene: 2. The CDR3 here is CASSAGGGNIQYF. The CDR3, as DNA: TGCGCCAGCAGCGCGGGAGGGGGAAACATTCAGTACTTC.

This clone was seen only once. The genes are TRBV5-1 and TRBJ2-4, with D hard to call. The CDR3 covers 15 residues. V was clipped by 4 bases and J by 1 base, with 12 bases between them. Per germline, CDR1 SGHRS and CDR2 YFSETQ. In DNA, the CDR3 is TGCGCCAGCAGCCCCAATTTAGCTGCCAAAAACATTCAGTACTTC. This codes for CASSPNLAAKNIQYF.

There are a few counts of this clone. The genes are TRBV18 and TRBJ2-2; D is unclear. With 2 bases removed from V and 1 base from J, the gap between germline ends came to 5 bases. CDR1 is KGHSH, CDR2 LQKENI, per germline. The CDR3 is 14 amino acids. CDR3 sequence (DNA): TGTGCCAGCTCACCATTACAGAACACCGGGGAGCTGTTTTTT. It translates to CASSPLQNTGELFF. Using reference TRBV18 and TRBJ2-2 for the parts outside the CDR3, the full variable domain is NAGVMQNPRHLVRRRGQEARLRCSPMKGHSHVYWYRQLPEEGLKFMVYLQKENIIDESGMPKERFSAEFPKEGPSILRIQQVVRGDSAAYFCASSPLQNTGELFFGEGSRLTVL.

The V gene is TRBV14, the J gene TRBJ2-3; D not certain. Trimming pared 3 bases from V and 8 bases from J, leaving 15 bases between. This CDR3 is 14 amino acids long. Germline lookup yields CDR1 SGHDN and CDR2 FVKESK. Here the CDR3 DNA reads TGTGCCAGCAGCCAGGGTAATGCGGAAGGTACGCAGTATTTT. This codes for CASSQGNAEGTQYF.

The chain uses TRBV11-2 and TRBJ1-1; D is unclear. The germline V and J ends were trimmed by 6 bases and 1 base, with 12 bases remaining between them. Germline V gene lookup returns CDR1 SGHAT and CDR2 FQNNGV. The CDR3 extends over 14 amino acids. The CDR3 DNA follows: TGTGCCAGCAGGCCCCAGACAAGGAACACTGAAGCTTTCTTT. This gives the protein CASRPQTRNTEAFF.

This sequence joins TRBV28 and TRBJ2-7; maybe TRBD2 (5 bases). Germline CDR1 MDHEN, CDR2 SYDVKM. With 1 base removed from V and 6 bases from J, the gap between germline ends came to 10 bases. There are 13 residues in the CDR3. As DNA, the CDR3 is TGTGCCAGCAGTTTATCCACCCGGGGCGAGCAGTACTTC. It encodes CASSLSTRGEQYF.

The chain uses TRBV10-2 and TRBJ2-3; D gene ambiguous. The ends were cut back, 4 bases at V and 1 base at J, with 12 bases in the middle. CDR3 length: 15 amino acids. The V gene's germline CDR1 is WSHSY and CDR2 SAAADI. Here the CDR3 reads CASSVLGKGTDTQYF. CDR3 in DNA: TGCGCCAGCAGTGTTTTGGGGAAGGGCACAGATACGCAGTATTTT.

As to this clone: Other DNA sequences from this sample encode an identical CDR3 as well. The gene calls are TRBV9 and TRBJ2-2, with 13 nucleotides matching TRBD2. Trimming removed 0 bases from V and 6 bases from J; junction bases left unmatched: 8. Per the germline V gene, CDR1 is SGDLS and CDR2 is YYNGEE. This CDR3 has 18 amino acids. The CDR3 is CASSVGGTSGRAAGELFF. The CDR3 DNA sequence: TGTGCCAGCAGCGTAGGGGGTACTAGCGGGAGGGCCGCCGGGGAGCTGTTTTTT.

The V call is TRBV29-1, the J call TRBJ2-5, with a weak D call TRBD2 (6 bases). The J call may not be correct, given that the DNA end is closer to TRBJ2-7. This CDR3 is built from 11 residues. In germline, CDR1 is SQVTM, CDR2 ANQGSEA. The CDR3: CSTQEGYEQYF. The CDR3 DNA is TGCAGCACCCAGGAGGGCTACGAGCAGTACTTC.

The chain employs TRBV18 and TRBJ1-2; D is uncertain. CDR3 length: 12 residues. V was shortened by 6 bases and J by 4 bases, with 9 bases between the two germline ends. From germline, CDR1 is KGHSH and CDR2 LQKENI. DNA for the CDR3: TGTGCCAGCTCCTCGATGGCCTATGGCTACACCTTC. It translates to CASSSMAYGYTF.

This clone was picked up one time. V gene TRBV15 combines with J gene TRBJ1-1, with a possible D match to TRBD1 (6 bases). The germline CDR1 and CDR2 sequences are LNHNV and YYDKDF (reference sequence). Trimming removed 3 bases from V and 6 bases from J, with 20 bases in between. CDR3 size: 16 residues. Written as DNA, the CDR3 is TGTGCCACCAGCAGTTGGGGGCAGGGGAAGGTCGCTGAAGCTTTCTTT. Its translation: CATSSWGQGKVAEAFF.

Note on this clone: The same CDR3 is also encoded by other DNA sequences in this sample. The J gene is TRBJ2-5, the V gene TRBV28; TRBD2 matches 7 bases. The CDR3 consists of 14 residues. Looked up from germline, CDR1 is MDHEN and CDR2 is SYDVKM. The junction had 3 bases not matched to a gene; V was cut back by 3 bases and J by 2 bases. For the CDR3, the DNA is TGTGCCAGCAGTTTGGCGGGGGTACAAGAGACCCAGTACTTC. Translating gives CASSLAGVQETQYF.

The CDR3: CAWSLGQGYGYTF. CDR3 sequence (DNA): TGTGCCTGGAGTTTAGGGCAGGGTTATGGCTACACCTTC. The chain is built from TRBV30 and TRBJ1-2; a weak D match, TRBD1 (5 bases). Trimming cost V 2 bases and J 5 bases, with 12 bases left between them. The CDR3 runs to 13 residues. Germline CDR1 GTSNPN, CDR2 SVGIG (reference sequence).

CDR3 DNA: TGTGCCAGCAGCTCCCGCCGGGACAATGAGCAGTTCTTC. This encodes CASSSRRDNEQFF. The gene calls are TRBV7-2 and TRBJ2-1; the D is unclear. V was cut by 4 bases and J by 5 bases, with 9 bases left in between. Germline CDR1 SGHTA, CDR2 FQGNSA. The CDR3 consists of 13 residues.

The V call is TRBV19, the J call TRBJ1-5; weak D call: TRBD1 (5 bases). Germline CDR1 and CDR2: LNHDA and SQIVND (reference sequence). Trimming took off 3 bases at V and 0 bases at J, with 9 bases between the two ends. The CDR3 has 15 residues. The CDR3 is CASSMEGYSNQPQHF. CDR3 bases: TGTGCCAGTAGTATGGAGGGGTATAGCAATCAGCCCCAGCATTTT.